The 11 T cell receptor beta chains presented below share a single source sample, sequenced in a study of persistence of HIV-infected CD4 T cells. Sequencing used immunoSEQ version 4 in survey mode. Only in-frame clones appear in the TCRdb table, and some are missing; sequencing was by immunoSEQ multiplex PCR. The table lists some 28,000 clones, approximately 82% of them singletons. The antigens for these receptors are not known. The stimulus was lysate of CMV-infected fibroblasts, about 10 ug/mL. Memory cells lacking CD40L and CD69 with high CD45RO were sorted. The source material was CD4+ T cells sorted from PBMCs after approximately 19-hour stimulation, sampled from a patient who received antiretroviral therapy. These receptors all come from an adult man with HIV who was CMV-seropositive.

As to this clone: The sample carries other DNA sequences with the same CDR3. The V call is TRBV5-4, the J call TRBJ2-3, with D tentatively TRBD2 (6 bases). This CDR3 region has 13 residues. Germline-derived CDR1 and CDR2 are SGHNT and YYREEE (reference sequence). With 0 bases removed from V and 6 bases from J, the gap between germline ends came to 8 bases. CDR3 DNA sequence: TGTGCCAGCAGCTTGGGCGGGACGGATACGCAGTATTTT. This sequence encodes CASSLGGTDTQYF.

The chain has TRBV4-2 and TRBJ2-3; possible D gene TRBD2, 6 bases. The CDR3 covers 19 residues. The germline gives CDR1 LGHNA, CDR2 YNFKEQ. Trimming stripped 1 base from V and 3 bases from J, with 23 bases between. The CDR3 protein is CASSQVGPGQGGWTDTQYF. CDR3 in DNA: TGTGCCAGCAGCCAAGTGGGGCCCGGGCAGGGAGGTTGGACAGATACGCAGTATTTT.

This clone was detected only once. V usage is TRBV9 and J usage is TRBJ1-4; D perhaps matches TRBD1 (5 bases). Trimming shortened V by 0 bases and J by 6 bases, and 9 bases separated the two germline ends. The CDR3 loop spans 14 amino acids. The germline V gene has CDR1 SGDLS and CDR2 YYNGEE. The CDR3 bases are TGTGCCAGCAGCGTAGGGTTGGGGGATGAAAAACTGTTTTTT. Protein: CASSVGLGDEKLFF.

This sequence joins TRBV12-5 and TRBJ1-1, with D hard to call. Deletions cut 4 bases from V and 4 bases from J, with 13 bases between. Per the germline V gene, CDR1 is LGHNT and CDR2 is FRNRAP. This CDR3 spans 14 amino acids. CDR3 protein: CASGSGRDITEAFF. CDR3 in DNA: TGTGCTAGTGGTTCGGGCAGAGATATCACTGAAGCTTTCTTT.

This chain uses TRBV9 with TRBJ2-1; D unresolved. The germline gives CDR1 SGDLS, CDR2 YYNGEE. This CDR3 comprises 15 residues. Trimming cost V 0 bases and J 4 bases, with 11 bases left between them. The CDR3 DNA is TGTGCCAGCAGCGTAGTAAGTTCTCTATACAATGAGCAGTTCTTC. The encoded protein is CASSVVSSLYNEQFF.

This clone was observed a handful of times. The chain links TRBV7-3 to TRBJ1-1; D is ambiguous. Germline CDR1 and CDR2: SGHTA and FQGTGA. This CDR3 comprises 13 residues. V dropped 1 base and J dropped 7 bases, with 10 bases sitting between them. In DNA, the CDR3 is TGTGCCAGCAGCTTAAATTACGGAGATGAAGCTTTCTTT. It translates to CASSLNYGDEAFF.

The chain recombines TRBV6-5 with TRBJ2-7; 8 nucleotides line up with TRBD1. Germline V gene data show CDR1 as MNHEY and CDR2 as SVGAGI. The trim removed 2 bases at V and 2 bases at J, leaving 5 bases unmatched. The CDR3 is 15 residues long. CDR3 protein: CASSYDRGRTYEQYF. CDR3 in DNA: TGTGCCAGCAGTTACGACAGGGGAAGGACCTACGAGCAGTACTTC.

CDR3 in amino acids: CASSLMGAVGSPLHF. The DNA for the CDR3 is TGTGCCAGCAGCTTAATGGGGGCTGTGGGTTCACCCCTCCACTTT. This chain connects TRBV7-3 to TRBJ1-6; D is perhaps TRBD1 (6 bases). V gave up 1 base and J gave up 9 bases, with 13 bases separating them. The length of the CDR3 is 15 residues. CDR1 is SGHTA and CDR2 is FQGTGA in the germline V gene. The complete variable domain, with remaining parts taken from reference TRBV7-3 and TRBJ1-6, reads GAGVSQTPSNKVTEKGKYVELRCDPISGHTALYWYRQSLGQGPEFLIYFQGTGAADDSGLPNDRFFAVRPEGSVSTLKIQRTERGDSAVYLCASSLMGAVGSPLHFGNGTRLTVT.

In its sample, this clone was seen once. Here the CDR3 DNA reads TGTGCCTGGAGTGTACTTCAGGGGGCTTCCTACAATGAGCAGTTCTTC. It specifies CAWSVLQGASYNEQFF. The chain employs TRBV30 and TRBJ2-1; 8 bases are a match to TRBD1. Germline loops: CDR1 GTSNPN, CDR2 SVGIG (reference sequence). The CDR3 has 16 residues. V was pared by 0 bases and J by 1 base, with 5 bases of the junction left unmatched.

The genes are TRBV7-8 and TRBJ2-2; 9 bases are a match to TRBD1. Germline-derived CDR1 and CDR2 are SGHVS and FQNEAQ. The CDR3 is 15 residues long. Trimming took 6 bases from V and 4 from J; bases not matched to a gene: 6. The CDR3 sequence: CASRVQGAGTGELFF. In DNA, the CDR3 is TGTGCCAGCAGGGTACAGGGGGCAGGCACCGGGGAGCTGTTTTTT.

V and J are TRBV9 and TRBJ2-1, with 10 positions matching TRBD2. The CDR3 runs to 17 residues. Germline CDR1 SGDLS, CDR2 YYNGEE. J gave up 4 bases and V 4 bases, and 11 bases lay outside the gene matches. This CDR3 is CASSPPGIAGGYNEQFF. The DNA for the CDR3 is TGTGCCAGCAGCCCCCCTGGGATAGCGGGGGGTTACAATGAGCAGTTCTTC.